This T cell receptor (beta chain) stems from a study of shared clonotypes between healthy human individuals. Study as a whole: CD8 memory received one plate per donor, CD8 naive two, CD4 memory three and CD4 naive three. Whole-study findings and limits: Non-shared clonotypes had lower generation probabilities than clonotypes shared by all four sorted-subset donors.

The CDR3 sequence is 16 residues long. Trimming took 6 bases from V and 0 from J, leaving 15 bases between them. CDR1 and CDR2 from the germline V gene are SNHLY and FYNNEI. The authors' processing: Filtering differed for immunoSEQ, which gave only junction sequences without quality scores. Clones were read by immunoSEQ multiplex PCR, and TCRdb kept only the in-frame ones, dropping some. D and trimming come from the DNA, and the V and J calls and clone size come from that table. The sample records about 380,000 clones, 96% being singletons. On this clone: Its antigen is unknown.

V and J are TRBV2 and TRBJ2-1; maybe TRBD2 (5 bases). The source material was memory CD8+ T cells sorted from blood. Regarding subset: CD45RO+ cells pooled with CCR7-negative TemRA cells. The origin of this receptor is a man aged 25-45 years in good health. The CDR3: CASRQQRPRSYNEQFF. In DNA form, the CDR3 reads TGTGCCAGCAGACAACAGCGGCCACGCTCCTACAATGAGCAGTTCTTC.